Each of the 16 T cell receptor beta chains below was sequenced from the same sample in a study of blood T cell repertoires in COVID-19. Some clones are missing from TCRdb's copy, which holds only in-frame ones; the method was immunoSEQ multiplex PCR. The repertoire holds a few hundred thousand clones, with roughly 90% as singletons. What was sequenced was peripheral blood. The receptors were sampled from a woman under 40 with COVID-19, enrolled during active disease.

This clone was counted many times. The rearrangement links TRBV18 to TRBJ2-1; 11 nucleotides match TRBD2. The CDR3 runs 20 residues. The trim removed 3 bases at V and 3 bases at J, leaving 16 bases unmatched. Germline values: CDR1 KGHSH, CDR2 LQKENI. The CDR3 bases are TGTGCCAGCTCACCTGTGACTAGCGGGAAAATCTTTGGCGACTACAATGAGCAGTTCTTC. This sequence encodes CASSPVTSGKIFGDYNEQFF.

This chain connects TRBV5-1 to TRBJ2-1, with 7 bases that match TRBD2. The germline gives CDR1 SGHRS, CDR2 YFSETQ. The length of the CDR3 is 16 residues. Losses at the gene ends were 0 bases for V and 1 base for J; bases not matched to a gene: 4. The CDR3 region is CASSLGSSGSYNEQFF. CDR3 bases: TGCGCCAGCAGCTTGGGGAGTAGCGGGTCCTACAATGAGCAGTTCTTC.

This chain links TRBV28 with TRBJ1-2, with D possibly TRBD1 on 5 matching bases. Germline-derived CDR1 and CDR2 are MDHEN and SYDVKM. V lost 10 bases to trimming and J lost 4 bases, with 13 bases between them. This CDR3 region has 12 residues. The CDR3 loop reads CAISTVLYGYTF. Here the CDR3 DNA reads TGTGCCATTTCGACAGTCCTCTATGGCTACACCTTC.

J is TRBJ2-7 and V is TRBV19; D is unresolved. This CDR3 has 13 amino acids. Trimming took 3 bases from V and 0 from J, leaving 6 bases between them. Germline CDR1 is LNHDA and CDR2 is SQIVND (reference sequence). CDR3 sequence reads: CASSMRLSYEQYF. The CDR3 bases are TGTGCCAGTAGTATGCGCCTCTCCTACGAGCAGTACTTC.

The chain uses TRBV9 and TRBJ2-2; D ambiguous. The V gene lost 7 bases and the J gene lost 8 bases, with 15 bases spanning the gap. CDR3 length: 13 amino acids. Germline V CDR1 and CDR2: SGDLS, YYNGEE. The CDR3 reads CASQSSWPGELFF. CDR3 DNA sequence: TGTGCCAGCCAATCTTCGTGGCCGGGGGAGCTGTTTTTT.

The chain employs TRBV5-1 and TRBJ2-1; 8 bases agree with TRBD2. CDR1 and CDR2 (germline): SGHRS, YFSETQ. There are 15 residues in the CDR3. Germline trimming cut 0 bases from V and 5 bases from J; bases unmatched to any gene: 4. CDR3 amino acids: CASSLDGGRHNEQFF. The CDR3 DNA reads TGCGCCAGCAGCTTGGATGGCGGGAGGCACAATGAGCAGTTCTTC.

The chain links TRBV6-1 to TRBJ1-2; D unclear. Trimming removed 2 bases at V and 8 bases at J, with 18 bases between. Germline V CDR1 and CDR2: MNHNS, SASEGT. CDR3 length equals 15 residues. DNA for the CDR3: TGTGCCAGCAGTGAACCTATGGGGAGAGTCCGAGGCTACACCTTC. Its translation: CASSEPMGRVRGYTF.

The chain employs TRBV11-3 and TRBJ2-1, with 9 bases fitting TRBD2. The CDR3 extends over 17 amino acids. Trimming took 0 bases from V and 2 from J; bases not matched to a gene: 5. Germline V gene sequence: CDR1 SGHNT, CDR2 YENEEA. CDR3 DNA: TGTGCCAGCAGCTTAGATACCGCTAGCGGGGCCTACAATGAGCAGTTCTTC. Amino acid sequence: CASSLDTASGAYNEQFF.

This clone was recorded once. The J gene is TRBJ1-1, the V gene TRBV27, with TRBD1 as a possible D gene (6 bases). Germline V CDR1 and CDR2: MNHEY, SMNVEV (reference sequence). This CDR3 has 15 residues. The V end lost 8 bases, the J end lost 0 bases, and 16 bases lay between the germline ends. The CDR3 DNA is TGTGCCAGCCTAAGGCCGGGACACATGAACACTGAAGCTTTCTTT. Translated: CASLRPGHMNTEAFF.

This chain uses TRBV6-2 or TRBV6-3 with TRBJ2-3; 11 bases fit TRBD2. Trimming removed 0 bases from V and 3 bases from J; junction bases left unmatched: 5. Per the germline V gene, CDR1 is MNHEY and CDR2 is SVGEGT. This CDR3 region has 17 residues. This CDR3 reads CASSYSRTSGGTDTQYF. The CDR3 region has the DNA TGTGCCAGCAGTTACTCGAGAACTAGCGGGGGTACAGATACGCAGTATTTT.

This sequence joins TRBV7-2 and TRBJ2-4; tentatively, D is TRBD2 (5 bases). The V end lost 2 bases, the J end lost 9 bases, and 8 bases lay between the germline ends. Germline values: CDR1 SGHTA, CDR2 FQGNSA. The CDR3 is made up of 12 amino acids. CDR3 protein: CASSLRGVIQYF. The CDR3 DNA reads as TGTGCCAGCAGCTTACGGGGTGTCATTCAGTACTTC.

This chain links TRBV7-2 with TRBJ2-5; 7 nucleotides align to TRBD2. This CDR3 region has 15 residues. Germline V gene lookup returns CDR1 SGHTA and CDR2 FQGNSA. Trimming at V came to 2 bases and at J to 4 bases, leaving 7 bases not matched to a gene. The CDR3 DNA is TGTGCCAGCAGCTTACGCGGGAGCAGCGGAGAGACCCAGTACTTC. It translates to CASSLRGSSGETQYF.

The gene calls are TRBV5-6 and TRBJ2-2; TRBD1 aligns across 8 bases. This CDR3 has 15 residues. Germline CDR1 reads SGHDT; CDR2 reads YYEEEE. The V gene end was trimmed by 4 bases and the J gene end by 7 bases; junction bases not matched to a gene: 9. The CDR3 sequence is CASSQRTGPIGELFF. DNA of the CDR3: TGTGCCAGCAGCCAGAGGACAGGGCCGATCGGGGAGCTGTTTTTT. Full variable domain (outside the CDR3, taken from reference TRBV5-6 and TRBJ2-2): DAGVTQSPTHLIKTRGQQVTLRCSPKSGHDTVSWYQQALGQGPQFIFQYYEEEERQRGNFPDRFSGHQFPNYSSELNVNALLLGDSALYLCASSQRTGPIGELFFGEGSRLTVL.

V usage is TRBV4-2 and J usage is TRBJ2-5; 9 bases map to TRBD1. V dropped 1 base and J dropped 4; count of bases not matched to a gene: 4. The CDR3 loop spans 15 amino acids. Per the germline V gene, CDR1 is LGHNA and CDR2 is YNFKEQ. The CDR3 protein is CASSQGGTGRETQYF. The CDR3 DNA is TGTGCCAGCAGCCAAGGGGGGACAGGGAGAGAGACCCAGTACTTC.

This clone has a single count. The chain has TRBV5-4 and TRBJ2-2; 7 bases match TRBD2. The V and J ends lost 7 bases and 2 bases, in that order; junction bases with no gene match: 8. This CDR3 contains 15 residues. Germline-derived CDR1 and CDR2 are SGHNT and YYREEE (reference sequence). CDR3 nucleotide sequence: TGTGCCAGCGGGAGGGTGATTGCCAACACCGGGGAGCTGTTTTTT. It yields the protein CASGRVIANTGELFF.

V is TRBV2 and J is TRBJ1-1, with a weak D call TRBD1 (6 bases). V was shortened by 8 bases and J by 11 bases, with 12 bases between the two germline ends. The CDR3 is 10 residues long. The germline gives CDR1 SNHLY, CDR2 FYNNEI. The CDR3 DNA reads TGTGCCAGCTTGGACAGATGGGCTTTCTTT. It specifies CASLDRWAFF.